These 24 T cell receptor beta chains were all obtained from the same sample, sequenced in a study of blood T cell repertoires in COVID-19 (dated by TCRdb to the early 2020s). Library prep was done by the immunoSEQ multiplex PCR assay. This immuneACCESS table, as held by TCRdb, lists in-frame sequences with V and J called but not all clones. Of the missing ones, under half trace to an unresolved V gene in checked studies; the others have no known cause. The sample table contains roughly 180,000 clones; only one count was recorded for 82% of them. The top ten hold 15% to 20% of the sample. The sequenced material came from PBMCs or T cells enriched from blood (not recorded which). All receptors derive from a man aged 55-75 years who had recovered from COVID-19.

The chain combines TRBV25-1 with TRBJ1-6; 7 nucleotides align to TRBD1. Germline lookup yields CDR1 MGHDK and CDR2 SYGVNS. The ends lost 7 bases at V and 7 bases at J; junction bases unmatched: 4. The CDR3 has 13 residues. The CDR3 sequence is CASKGTENSPLHF. CDR3 DNA: TGTGCCAGCAAGGGGACAGAGAATTCACCCCTCCACTTT.

The V gene is TRBV28, the J gene TRBJ2-5; a possible D gene is TRBD1 (6 bases). The CDR3 length is 13 residues. The V end lost 7 bases, the J end lost 4 bases, and 13 bases lay between the germline ends. CDR1 and CDR2 (germline): MDHEN, SYDVKM. CDR3 sequence reads: CASNIQGTETQYF. The DNA of the CDR3 is TGTGCCAGCAACATACAGGGTACAGAGACCCAGTACTTC. Based on the CDR3 plus reference TRBV28 and TRBJ2-5, the full variable domain is DVKVTQSSRYLVKRTGEKVFLECVQDMDHENMFWYRQDPGLGLRLIYFSYDVKMKEKGDIPEGYSVSREKKERFSLILESASTNQTSMYLCASNIQGTETQYFGPGTRLLVL.

This clone showed up just once. The rearrangement joins TRBV4-2 to TRBJ2-2; no clear D. CDR3 length: 17 amino acids. Germline CDR1 LGHNA, CDR2 YNFKEQ. The V end was cut by 0 bases, the J end by 2 bases, with 13 bases between. Written as DNA, the CDR3 is TGTGCCAGCAGCCAAGATCCAGCGCGGATCAACACCGGGGAGCTGTTTTTT. It codes for CASSQDPARINTGELFF.

The CDR3 region has the DNA TGTGCCAGCAGTTTATCAAGCGGAAAAGACTACTACGAGCAGTACTTC. It specifies CASSLSSGKDYYEQYF. The V gene is TRBV27, the J gene TRBJ2-7, with TRBD2 as a possible D gene (5 bases). The CDR3 has 16 residues. Germline V gene data show CDR1 as MNHEY and CDR2 as SMNVEV (reference sequence). V dropped 0 bases and J dropped 3 bases, with 15 bases sitting between them.

The chain combines TRBV5-5 with TRBJ2-6, with 7 bases aligning to TRBD1. CDR3 size: 17 residues. J gave up 2 bases and V 2 bases, and 7 bases lay outside the gene matches. Germline V lookup: CDR1 SGHKS, CDR2 YYEKEE (reference sequence). The CDR3 loop is CASSFAGGLTGANVLTF. The DNA for the CDR3 is TGTGCCAGCAGCTTCGCAGGGGGTCTTACTGGGGCCAACGTCCTGACTTTC.

This clone was counted only a few times. This chain joins TRBV5-4 and TRBJ2-7; D might be TRBD1 (6 bases). V shed 3 bases and J shed 2 bases, with 15 bases lying between them. The CDR3 length is 15 residues. CDR1 SGHNT and CDR2 YYREEE come from the germline V gene (reference sequence). The DNA of the CDR3 is TGTGCCAGCAGCTCTACGACAGGATCAACCTACGAGCAGTACTTC. Amino acids: CASSSTTGSTYEQYF.

CDR3 sequence: CASSGAGETQYF. The CDR3 nucleotides are TGTGCCAGCAGTGGGGCGGGGGAGACCCAGTACTTC. The V gene is TRBV2, the J gene TRBJ2-5; D is perhaps TRBD2 (6 bases). The length of the CDR3 is 12 residues. Germline V gene sequence: CDR1 SNHLY, CDR2 FYNNEI. The V and J ends lost 4 bases and 5 bases respectively, with 8 bases between them.

The chain has TRBV19 and TRBJ1-5; 9 bases align to TRBD1. After removal of 5 bases from V and 2 bases from J, the junction contained 10 bases not matched to a gene. Germline V gene lookup returns CDR1 LNHDA and CDR2 SQIVND (reference sequence). The CDR3 extends over 17 amino acids. DNA of the CDR3: TGTGCCAGTAGTCTTTCGACAGGGGGTTCGGGCAATCAGCCCCAGCATTTT. Translated, it gives CASSLSTGGSGNQPQHF.

The rearrangement joins TRBV29-1 to TRBJ1-5; 8 bases are shared with TRBD1. CDR1 and CDR2 (germline): SQVTM, ANQGSEA. The trim removed 4 bases at V and 0 bases at J, leaving 5 bases unmatched. CDR3 length: 15 amino acids. In nucleotides, the CDR3 is TGCAGCGTTGTGTCGGACAGGGATAGCAATCAGCCCCAGCATTTT. Amino acid sequence: CSVVSDRDSNQPQHF.

The chain is built from TRBV10-3 and TRBJ1-5; 7 bases are a match to TRBD1. The CDR3 consists of 16 residues. V lost 2 bases to trimming and J lost 7 bases; unmatched junction nucleotides: 11. The germline gives CDR1 ENHRY, CDR2 SYGVKD. CDR3: CAISETGQNPNQPQHF. CDR3 in DNA: TGTGCCATCAGTGAGACGGGACAGAATCCCAACCAGCCCCAGCATTTT.

The CDR3 is CATSEIHSTGYTF. As DNA, the CDR3 is TGTGCCACCAGTGAGATACATTCAACTGGCTACACCTTC. The gene calls are TRBV24-1 and TRBJ1-2; D is ambiguous. From germline, CDR1 is KGHDR and CDR2 SFDVKD. V gave up 4 bases and J gave up 7 bases, with 12 bases separating them. The CDR3 loop spans 13 amino acids.

The V gene is TRBV10-3, the J gene TRBJ1-1; 8 nucleotides match TRBD1. This CDR3 contains 13 residues. In germline, CDR1 is ENHRY, CDR2 SYGVKD. The V segment lost 5 bases and the J segment 7 bases; nucleotides outside the gene matches: 6. The CDR3 DNA sequence: TGTGCCATCAGTCTGGACAGGGAGGGTGAAGCTTTCTTT. Protein: CAISLDREGEAFF.

J is TRBJ2-7 and V is TRBV18, with TRBD1 matching over 7 bases. The CDR3 loop spans 15 amino acids. The germline gives CDR1 KGHSH, CDR2 LQKENI. After removal of 1 base from V and 2 bases from J, the junction contained 5 bases not matched to a gene. CDR3 coding DNA: TGTGCCAGCTCACCACTTCCCGGGACAGCCTACGAGCAGTACTTC. Encoded protein: CASSPLPGTAYEQYF.

This rearrangement joins TRBV5-1 to TRBJ2-2, with a tentative D call TRBD2 (6 bases). This CDR3 has 16 amino acids. Germline assignment: CDR1 SGHRS and CDR2 YFSETQ. The germline V and J ends were trimmed by 4 bases and 0 bases, with 13 bases remaining between them. The CDR3 DNA follows: TGCGCCAGCAGCGAACAAGGACTACCGAACACCGGGGAGCTGTTTTTT. It specifies CASSEQGLPNTGELFF.

V usage is TRBV5-1 and J usage is TRBJ2-7; weak D call: TRBD1 (6 bases). This CDR3 comprises 16 residues. V dropped 0 bases and J dropped 4 bases, with 17 bases sitting between them. Germline-derived CDR1 and CDR2 are SGHRS and YFSETQ. Here the CDR3 reads CASSLALTGHLYEQYF. As DNA, the CDR3 is TGCGCCAGCAGCTTGGCCCTCACGGGACATTTATACGAGCAGTACTTC.

This rearrangement joins TRBV9 to TRBJ2-2; the match to TRBD1 covers 7 bases. The germline CDR1 and CDR2 sequences are SGDLS and YYNGEE. The junction had 3 bases not matched to a gene; V was cut back by 3 bases and J by 1 base. The CDR3 runs 15 residues. CDR3 nucleotides: TGTGCCAGCAGCGGAGGGGGCGGGAACACCGGGGAGCTGTTTTTT. Translating gives CASSGGGGNTGELFF.

The CDR3 sequence is CASSLGTGGFGNTIYF. The CDR3 DNA sequence: TGTGCCAGCAGTTTAGGGACAGGGGGCTTTGGAAACACCATATATTTT. The V call is TRBV28, the J call TRBJ1-3; TRBD1 matches 12 bases. The germline V gene encodes CDR1 MDHEN and CDR2 SYDVKM. The CDR3 covers 16 residues. With V trimmed by 2 bases and J by 3 bases, 2 bases remained unmatched.

This clone appeared once. V and J are TRBV7-8 and TRBJ2-7, with TRBD2 matching 13 bases. Looked up from germline, CDR1 is SGHVS and CDR2 is FQNEAQ. V trimming: 1 base; J trimming: 2 bases; junction bases outside the gene matches: 11. This CDR3 contains 19 residues. The CDR3 bases are TGTGCCAGCAGCTTAGAACCCATCGGACTAGCGGGGGCTACCTACGAGCAGTACTTC. Its translation: CASSLEPIGLAGATYEQYF.

This chain connects TRBV13 to TRBJ1-6, with 10 positions matching TRBD1. Per germline, CDR1 PRHDT and CDR2 FYEKMQ (reference sequence). CDR3 length: 15 residues. After removal of 5 bases from V and 10 bases from J, the junction contained 8 bases not matched to a gene. The CDR3 DNA sequence: TGTGCCAGCAGCCCTCCGGGACAGGGGAACTCACCCCTCCACTTT. Its translation is CASSPPGQGNSPLHF.

The rearrangement links TRBV7-2 to TRBJ1-5; weak D call: TRBD1 (6 bases). The CDR3 loop spans 15 amino acids. Trimming removed 7 bases at V and 2 bases at J, with 15 bases between. CDR1 is SGHTA, CDR2 FQGNSA, per germline. As DNA, the CDR3 is TGTGCCAGCACCCCTACAGGGAACGGCAATCAGCCCCAGCATTTT. Amino acids: CASTPTGNGNQPQHF.

The V gene is TRBV6-1, the J gene TRBJ1-5; no definite D call. V was clipped by 2 bases and J by 0 bases, with 14 bases between them. Per germline, CDR1 MNHNS and CDR2 SASEGT. This CDR3 is 17 amino acids long. CDR3 nucleotide sequence: TGTGCCAGCAGTGAATTCGGGGTCTCGGTTAGCAATCAGCCCCAGCATTTT. Protein: CASSEFGVSVSNQPQHF.

V usage is TRBV28 and J usage is TRBJ2-7; the match to TRBD1 covers 9 bases. This CDR3 is 14 amino acids long. V lost 6 bases to trimming and J lost 3 bases; unmatched junction nucleotides: 6. Looked up from germline, CDR1 is MDHEN and CDR2 is SYDVKM. CDR3 protein: CASRRTGDGYEQYF. The CDR3 coding sequence is TGTGCCAGCAGACGGACAGGGGATGGCTACGAGCAGTACTTC.

The sample holds a few counts of this clone. J is TRBJ1-1 and V is TRBV9, with 9 bases lining up with TRBD1. Trimming removed 0 bases from V and 4 bases from J; junction bases left unmatched: 16. The germline V gene has CDR1 SGDLS and CDR2 YYNGEE. The CDR3 has 19 amino acids. As DNA, the CDR3 is TGTGCCAGCAGCGTAGAGGGGAGAACAGGGGGCGTCGGTACCACTGAAGCTTTCTTT. It yields the protein CASSVEGRTGGVGTTEAFF.

This clone was counted a few times. The DNA for the CDR3 is TGTGCCAGCAGCCCCGGACAGGGGTACAATGAGCAGTTCTTC. This gives the protein CASSPGQGYNEQFF. V usage is TRBV11-3 and J usage is TRBJ2-1; 9 bases fit TRBD1. The V segment lost 5 bases and the J segment 4 bases; nucleotides outside the gene matches: 3. From germline, CDR1 is SGHNT and CDR2 YENEEA. CDR3 length equals 14 residues.